One sample yielded the 10 T cell receptor beta chains listed below, sequenced in a study of T cells in Graves' hyperthyroidism and ophthalmopathy. Using RNA transcripts as the source, TCR beta CDR3 regions were amplified. Initially, a first-round RT-PCR of the TCR CDR3 employed the HTBI primer set. TCRdb redid the calling of the multiplex PCR reads with MiXCR, one entry per CDR3 protein. This sample has a few hundred thousand distinct CDR3 sequences; around 14% occur once, and the top ten carry under 8%. The sequenced material came from blood. Receptors were obtained from a woman aged 30 to 39 with Graves' hyperthyroidism.

This clonotype was detected many times. The J gene is TRBJ1-4, the V gene TRBV28; TRBD1 matches at 8 bases. Germline loops: CDR1 MDHEN, CDR2 SYDVKM. The CDR3 is made up of 13 amino acids. V lost 8 bases, J lost 4 bases, and 3 bases stayed unmatched. The CDR3 coding sequence is TGTGCCAGCGGAGGACAGGGTAATGAAAAACTGTTTTTT. Residues: CASGGQGNEKLFF.

Many counts were recorded for this clonotype. The gene calls are TRBV11-2 and TRBJ2-3; 10 bases match TRBD2. The germline gives CDR1 SGHAT, CDR2 FQNNGV. V dropped 6 bases and J dropped 5; count of bases not matched to a gene: 5. The CDR3 is made up of 14 amino acids. The CDR3 region is CASRRSGRIDTQYF. CDR3 DNA sequence: TGTGCCAGCAGGCGTAGCGGGAGGATAGATACGCAGTATTTT.

This clonotype appeared many times. The rearrangement uses TRBV12-3 or TRBV12-4 and TRBJ2-7, with TRBD1 matching over 7 bases. Trimming cost V 6 bases and J 2 bases; bases outside gene matches: 10. The length of the CDR3 is 15 residues. DNA for the CDR3: TGTGCCAGCAGCCCTACAGGGGTTATCGCCTACGAGCAGTACTTC. Its translation is CASSPTGVIAYEQYF.

This chain joins TRBV28 and TRBJ2-2; the match to TRBD1 covers 8 bases. J gave up 6 bases and V 7 bases, and 10 bases lay outside the gene matches. CDR1 MDHEN and CDR2 SYDVKM come from the germline V gene. The CDR3 spans 15 residues. CDR3 region: CASTLRHRGAGELFF. CDR3 in DNA: TGTGCCAGCACCTTGAGGCACAGGGGGGCCGGGGAGCTGTTTTTT.

In its sample, this clonotype was seen a few times. CDR3 in amino acids: CASSYYLENEQYF. DNA for the CDR3: TGTGCCAGCAGTTACTATTTGGAGAACGAGCAGTACTTC. The gene calls are TRBV6-2 or TRBV6-3 and TRBJ2-7; no firm D call. The CDR3 has 13 residues. V gave up 1 base and J gave up 5 bases, with 9 bases separating them. Germline V gene lookup returns CDR1 MNHEY and CDR2 SVGEGT.

Ten or more counts support this clonotype. The CDR3 reads CASRTTGLISSPLHF. DNA for the CDR3: TGTGCCAGCAGGACGACAGGTCTGATAAGTTCACCCCTCCACTTT. The rearrangement links TRBV27 to TRBJ1-6; D might be TRBD1 (6 bases). CDR1 MNHEY and CDR2 SMNVEV come from the germline V gene (reference sequence). Trimming removed 6 bases from V and 9 bases from J, with 18 bases in between. CDR3 length equals 15 residues.

There are many counts of this clonotype. The chain joins TRBV5-1 to TRBJ1-2; D remains unclear. This CDR3 region has 13 residues. Trimming left V 1 base short and J 2 bases short, with 6 bases between. CDR1 is SGHRS and CDR2 is YFSETQ in the germline V gene. CDR3 protein: CASSLHGNYGYTF. The CDR3 bases are TGCGCCAGCAGCTTGCACGGGAACTATGGCTACACCTTC.

This clonotype came up many times. The rearrangement uses TRBV30 and TRBJ2-7, with D maybe TRBD1 (6 bases). The CDR3 is 14 amino acids. The V and J ends lost 3 bases and 0 bases respectively, with 12 bases between them. Germline V gene lookup returns CDR1 GTSNPN and CDR2 SVGIG (reference sequence). CDR3: CAWRTTGGSYEQYF. The CDR3 DNA follows: TGTGCCTGGAGGACGACAGGCGGCTCCTACGAGCAGTACTTC.

This rearrangement joins TRBV7-9 to TRBJ2-5; D not certain. The V end was cut by 5 bases, the J end by 5 bases, with 9 bases between. CDR1 and CDR2 from the germline V gene are SEHNR and FQNEAQ (reference sequence). The CDR3 spans 12 residues. In nucleotides, the CDR3 is TGTGCCAGCAGCCGTCGCCTCGAGACCCAGTACTTC. Protein: CASSRRLETQYF. The whole variable domain, filled in from reference TRBV7-9 and TRBJ2-5, reads DTGVSQNPRHKITKRGQNVTFRCDPISEHNRLYWYRQTLGQGPEFLTYFQNEAQLEKSRLLSDRFSAERPKGSFSTLEIQRTEQGDSAMYLCASSRRLETQYFGPGTRLLVL.

V usage is TRBV7-6 and J usage is TRBJ1-2; D gene unclear. V was clipped by 1 base and J by 1 base, with 10 bases between them. Germline CDR1 reads SGHVS; CDR2 reads FNYEAQ. The CDR3 loop spans 15 amino acids. The CDR3 DNA reads as TGTGCCAGCAGCTTAGAGAGAAATCTTAACTATGGCTACACCTTC. Its translation is CASSLERNLNYGYTF. The full variable domain, rest sourced from reference TRBV7-6 and TRBJ1-2, is GAGVSQSPRYKVTKRGQDVALRCDPISGHVSLYWYRQALGQGPEFLTYFNYEAQQDKSGLPNDRFSAERPEGSISTLTIQRTEQRDSAMYRCASSLERNLNYGYTFGSGTRLTVV.